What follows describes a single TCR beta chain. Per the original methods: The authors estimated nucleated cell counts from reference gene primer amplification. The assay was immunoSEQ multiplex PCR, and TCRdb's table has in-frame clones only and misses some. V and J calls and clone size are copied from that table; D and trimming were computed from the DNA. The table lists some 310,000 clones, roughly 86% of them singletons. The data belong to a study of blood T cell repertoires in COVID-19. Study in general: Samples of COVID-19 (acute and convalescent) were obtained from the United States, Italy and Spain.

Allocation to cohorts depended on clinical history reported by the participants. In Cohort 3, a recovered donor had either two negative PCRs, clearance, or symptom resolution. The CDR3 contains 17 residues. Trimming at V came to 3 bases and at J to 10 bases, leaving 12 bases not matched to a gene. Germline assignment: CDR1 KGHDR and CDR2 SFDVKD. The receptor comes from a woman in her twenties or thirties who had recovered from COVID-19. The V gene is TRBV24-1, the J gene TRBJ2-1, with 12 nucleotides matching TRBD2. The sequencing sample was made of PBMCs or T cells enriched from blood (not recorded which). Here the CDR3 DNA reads TGTGCCACCAGTGATATAGACACCCCGGGACTAGCGGGCGAGCAGTTCTTC. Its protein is CATSDIDTPGLAGEQFF.